This T cell receptor (beta chain) was captured by sequencing in a study of T cells in women clearing cervical HPV infection. At the level of the study: Donors had HPV16-related CIN3 or worse; 2 had invasive cancer. Blood came at first lesion visit for cases, post-clearance for controls. Whole-study findings and limits: Combining TCR richness with V gene abundances gave about 0.87 AUC. Controls had more TRBV6-7 (approximately 0.16%) than cases (roughly 0.11%).

The CDR3 runs to 13 residues. The germline V gene encodes CDR1 WNHNN and CDR2 SYGVQD (reference sequence). The germline V and J ends were trimmed by 1 base and 6 bases, with 6 bases remaining between them. Profiled with immunoSEQ multiplex PCR; TCRdb holds only in-frame clones, not every one. The sample totals tens of thousands of clones; its top ten clones hold 6.5% to 9%. On this clone: Its specificity is not known. The read stops 3 residues short of the end of the CDR3; the missing end is completed from the germline J gene.

This sequence joins TRBV10-1 and TRBJ2-2; D remains ambiguous. Source material: blood buffy coat. The TCR comes from a woman aged 18 to 75 with a cervical HPV16 infection that either progressed to CIN3+ or cleared (not recorded which). The sequenced part of the CDR3 DNA is TGCGCCAGCAGTGAGTTGTTAGCCGGGGAG. Its protein product is CASSELLAGE. The full CDR3 sequence reads CASSELLAGELFF.